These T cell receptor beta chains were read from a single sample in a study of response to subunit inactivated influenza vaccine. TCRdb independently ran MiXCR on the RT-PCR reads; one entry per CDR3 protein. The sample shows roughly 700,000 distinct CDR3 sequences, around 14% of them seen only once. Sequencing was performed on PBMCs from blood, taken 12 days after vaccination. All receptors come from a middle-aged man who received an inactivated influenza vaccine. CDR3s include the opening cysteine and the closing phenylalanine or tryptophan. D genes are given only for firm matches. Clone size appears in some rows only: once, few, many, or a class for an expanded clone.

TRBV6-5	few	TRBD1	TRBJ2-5	CASSYSLQGDRETQYF	TGTGCCAGCAGTTATTCGCTTCAGGGGGACCGGGAGACCCAGTACTTC
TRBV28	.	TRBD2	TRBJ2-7	CASSLSGTARYEQYF	TGTGCCAGCAGTCTTAGCGGGACGGCCCGATACGAGCAGTACTTC
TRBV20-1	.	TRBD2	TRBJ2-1	CSAVAGGRVNEQFF	TGCAGTGCTGTAGCGGGGGGGCGTGTCAATGAGCAGTTCTTC
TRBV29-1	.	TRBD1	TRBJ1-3	CSARSTGVGNTIYF	TGCAGCGCAAGGTCTACAGGGGTCGGAAACACCATATATTTT
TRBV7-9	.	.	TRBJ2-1	CASRRTGTVYEQFF	TGTGCCAGCAGGCGAACCGGGACCGTCTATGAGCAGTTCTTC
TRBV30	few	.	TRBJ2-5	CAWSPIGTRETQYF	TGTGCCTGGAGTCCGATCGGGACGCGGGAGACCCAGTACTTC
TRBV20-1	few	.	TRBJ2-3	CSAVGPISTDTQYF	TGCAGTGCTGTCGGACCTATTAGCACAGATACGCAGTATTTT
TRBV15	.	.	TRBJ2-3	CATSLGPRDTQYF	TGTGCCACCAGCCTAGGGCCGAGAGATACGCAGTATTTT
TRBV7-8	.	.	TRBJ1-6	CASSLAIGAGRNSPLHF	TGTGCCAGCAGCTTAGCGATCGGGGCAGGGCGTAATTCACCCCTCCACTTT
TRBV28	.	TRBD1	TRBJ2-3	CASSPRTGPSTDTQYF	TGTGCCAGCAGTCCCCGGACAGGACCTAGCACAGATACGCAGTATTTT
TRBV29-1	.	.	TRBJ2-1	CSVEYPPRDNEQFF	TGCAGCGTTGAATATCCCCCGCGAGACAATGAGCAGTTCTTC
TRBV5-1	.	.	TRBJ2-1	CASSLVTRDDNERFF	TGCGCCAGCAGCTTGGTCACTAGGGATGACAATGAGCGGTTCTTC
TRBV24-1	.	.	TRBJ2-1	CATSVQGSISYNEQFF	TGTGCCACCAGTGTCCAGGGATCGATCTCCTACAATGAGCAGTTCTTC
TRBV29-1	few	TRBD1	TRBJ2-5	CSVEGTGGDLETQYF	TGCAGCGTTGAGGGAACAGGGGGCGATTTAGAGACCCAGTACTTC
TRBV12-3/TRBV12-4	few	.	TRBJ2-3	CASSWGPASTDTQYF	TGTGCCAGCAGCTGGGGACCTGCTAGCACAGATACGCAGTATTTT
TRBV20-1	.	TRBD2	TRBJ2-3	CSARGPLAGPGLSTDTQYF	TGCAGTGCTAGAGGCCCACTAGCGGGGCCAGGCCTAAGTACAGATACGCAGTATTTT
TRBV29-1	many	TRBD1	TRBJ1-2	CSARDRVNYGYTF	TGCAGCGCTAGGGACAGGGTAAACTATGGCTACACCTTC
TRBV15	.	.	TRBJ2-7	CSTSRDLGAIAYEQYF	TGTTCCACCAGCAGAGATCTGGGCGCTATTGCCTACGAGCAGTACTTC
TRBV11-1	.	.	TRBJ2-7	CASSLYWAKDEQYF	TGTGCCAGCAGCCTCTACTGGGCCAAGGACGAGCAGTACTTC
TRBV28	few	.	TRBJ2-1	CASGSQQFF	TGTGCCAGCGGCTCCCAGCAGTTCTTC
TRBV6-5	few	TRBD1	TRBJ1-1	CASSYWTGGWDTEAFF	TGTGCCAGCAGTTACTGGACAGGGGGCTGGGACACTGAAGCTTTCTTT
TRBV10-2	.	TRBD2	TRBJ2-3	CASSEIAGGQGKQYF	TGCGCCAGCAGTGAGATAGCGGGGGGGCAGGGGAAGCAGTATTTT
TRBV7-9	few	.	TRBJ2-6	CASSPNRVPGANVLTF	TGTGCCAGCAGCCCAAACAGGGTGCCTGGGGCCAACGTCCTGACTTTC
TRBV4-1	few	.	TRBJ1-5	CASSRGTPGQPQHF	TGCGCCAGCAGCCGTGGTACACCTGGGCAGCCCCAGCATTTT
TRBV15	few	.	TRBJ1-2	CATSRELNFYGYTF	TGTGCCACCAGCAGAGAGCTGAATTTCTATGGCTACACCTTC
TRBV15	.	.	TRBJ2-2	CATERTGELFF	TGTGCCACCGAAAGAACCGGGGAGCTGTTTTTT
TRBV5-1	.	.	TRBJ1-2	CASRLDGNYGYTF	TGCGCCAGCAGATTGGACGGAAACTATGGCTACACCTTC
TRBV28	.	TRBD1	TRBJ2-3	CASSLFAGTGRRDTQYF	TGTGCCAGCAGTTTATTCGCGGGGACAGGGAGGAGAGATACGCAGTATTTT
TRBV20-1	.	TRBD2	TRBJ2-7	CSAKPGLEYPYEQYF	TGCAGTGCAAAGCCGGGACTAGAGTACCCCTACGAGCAGTACTTC
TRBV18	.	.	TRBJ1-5	CASSRSNQPQHF	TGTGCCAGCTCACGGAGCAATCAGCCCCAGCATTTT
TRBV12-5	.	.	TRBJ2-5	CAQRREVRNQETQYF	TGTGCCCAAAGGAGAGAGGTCCGTAACCAAGAGACCCAGTACTTC
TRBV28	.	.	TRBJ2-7	CDSSFSPGWYEQYF	TGTGACAGCAGTTTTTCGCCAGGGTGGTACGAGCAGTACTTC
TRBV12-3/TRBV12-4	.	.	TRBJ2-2	CASTRAGPPTGELFF	TGTGCCAGCACCCGTGCAGGCCCACCCACCGGGGAGCTGTTTTTT
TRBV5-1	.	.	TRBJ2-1	CASSQDQNNNEQFF	TGCGCCAGCAGCCAGGACCAGAATAACAATGAGCAGTTCTTC
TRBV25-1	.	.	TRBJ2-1	CASSDLGRGHSYNEQFF	TGTGCCAGCAGTGATCTAGGTCGCGGACACTCCTACAATGAGCAGTTCTTC
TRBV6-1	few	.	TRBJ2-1	CASSRSGLLNEQFF	TGTGCCAGTTCTCGTAGCGGCCTCTTGAATGAGCAGTTCTTC
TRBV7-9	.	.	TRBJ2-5	CASSLDGGRIETQYF	TGTGCCAGCAGCTTAGACGGGGGGCGAATAGAGACCCAGTACTTC
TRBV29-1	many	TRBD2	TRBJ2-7	CSVEAGTSGSRYEQYF	TGCAGCGTTGAGGCTGGGACTAGCGGGAGTAGGTACGAGCAGTACTTC
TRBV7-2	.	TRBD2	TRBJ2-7	CASSSSSGTHEQYF	TGTGCCAGCAGCTCCTCTAGCGGGACGCACGAGCAGTACTTC
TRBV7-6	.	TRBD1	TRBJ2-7	CASSPAAMSGGFEQYF	TGTGCCAGCAGCCCAGCCGCTATGTCAGGGGGCTTCGAGCAGTACTTC
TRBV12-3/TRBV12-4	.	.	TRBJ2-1	CASRSDRSLITYNEQFF	TGTGCCAGCAGATCCGACAGATCGCTAATCACATACAATGAGCAGTTCTTC
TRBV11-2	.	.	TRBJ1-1	CASSHPWGAAEAFF	TGTGCCAGCAGCCACCCATGGGGGGCCGCTGAAGCTTTCTTT
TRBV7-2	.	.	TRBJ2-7	CASSQTVPYEQYF	TGTGCCAGCAGCCAGACTGTACCCTACGAGCAGTACTTC
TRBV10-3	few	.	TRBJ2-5	CAIGVRQETQYF	TGTGCCATCGGAGTCAGGCAAGAGACCCAGTACTTC
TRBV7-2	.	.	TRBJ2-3	CASSRRGGVPDTQYF	TGTGCCAGCAGCAGGCGGGGCGGGGTGCCAGATACGCAGTATTTT
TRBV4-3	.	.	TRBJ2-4	CASSHGSAKNIQYF	TGCGCCAGCAGCCACGGGAGTGCCAAAAACATTCAGTACTTC
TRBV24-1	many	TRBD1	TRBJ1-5	CATSDWDRTLLTYSNQPQHF	TGTGCCACCAGTGATTGGGACAGGACACTTCTGACTTATAGCAATCAGCCCCAGCATTTT
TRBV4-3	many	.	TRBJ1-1	CASSRPDTEAFF	TGCGCCAGCAGCCGCCCAGACACTGAAGCTTTCTTT
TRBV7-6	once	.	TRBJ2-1	CASSSTPGPLLPNEQFF	TGTGCCAGCAGCTCTACACCGGGCCCCCTTCTCCCCAATGAGCAGTTCTTC
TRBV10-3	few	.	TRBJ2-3	CAISESQGTDTQYF	TGTGCCATCAGTGAGTCCCAGGGCACAGATACGCAGTATTTT
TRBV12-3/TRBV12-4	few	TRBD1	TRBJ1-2	CASRITGGVYGYTF	TGTGCCAGCAGGATCACAGGGGGCGTCTATGGCTACACCTTC
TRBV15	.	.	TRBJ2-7	CATSRERGYYEQYF	TGTGCCACCAGCAGAGAAAGGGGGTATTACGAGCAGTACTTC
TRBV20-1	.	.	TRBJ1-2	CSARVNSDGYTF	TGCAGTGCTAGAGTGAACTCCGATGGCTACACCTTC
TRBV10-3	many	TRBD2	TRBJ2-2	CAISYGGAGTGELFF	TGTGCCATCAGCTACGGGGGGGCAGGCACCGGGGAGCTGTTTTTT
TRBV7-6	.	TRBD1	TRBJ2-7	CASSTHRGREQYF	TGTGCCAGCAGCACGCACAGGGGGCGGGAGCAGTACTTC
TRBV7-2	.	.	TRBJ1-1	CASSHVLDTEAFF	TGTGCCAGCAGTCATGTACTGGACACTGAAGCTTTCTTT
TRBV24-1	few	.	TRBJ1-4	CATSGPNEKLFF	TGTGCCACCAGTGGGCCTAATGAAAAACTGTTTTTT